This TCR beta chain was documented in a study of STAT3 mutations in large granular lymphocyte leukemia. Study results and caveats: Clonal expansion was inferred from samples taken at other timepoints. Every T-LGLL patient had at least one immunodominant TCRbeta clonotype.

The CDR3 has 14 amino acids. V shed 0 bases and J shed 3 bases, with 8 bases lying between them. The germline V gene has CDR1 MNHNS and CDR2 SASEGT. This clone was seen a few times. As yet, its antigen is unknown. Some clones are missing from TCRdb's copy, which holds only in-frame ones; the method was immunoSEQ multiplex PCR. The data contain about 42,000 clones, about 81% of them seen just once; the ten biggest clones take up around 0.44%. The sequence derives from a human donor with T large granular lymphocyte leukemia. Some clones in this sample may be carry-over from other donors' samples. The chain combines TRBV6-1 with TRBJ1-1; unclear D gene. Sequencing input: PBMCs. The CDR3 coding sequence is TGTGCCAGCAGTGAAGCACAGTGGGACACTGAAGCTTTCTTT. This translates into CASSEAQWDTEAFF.